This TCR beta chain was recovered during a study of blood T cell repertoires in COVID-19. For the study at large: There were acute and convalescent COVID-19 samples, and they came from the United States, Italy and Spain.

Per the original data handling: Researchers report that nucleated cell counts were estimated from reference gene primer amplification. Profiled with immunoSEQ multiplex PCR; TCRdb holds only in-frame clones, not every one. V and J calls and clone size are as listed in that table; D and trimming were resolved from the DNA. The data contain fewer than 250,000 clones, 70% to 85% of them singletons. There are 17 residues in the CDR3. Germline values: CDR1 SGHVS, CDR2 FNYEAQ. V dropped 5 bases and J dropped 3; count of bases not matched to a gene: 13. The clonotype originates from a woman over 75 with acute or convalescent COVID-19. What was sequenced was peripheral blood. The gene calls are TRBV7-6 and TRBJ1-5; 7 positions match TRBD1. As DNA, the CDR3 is TGTGCCAGCAGCCCCAACAGGGGTCGGGACCCCAATCAGCCCCAGCATTTT. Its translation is CASSPNRGRDPNQPQHF.